This T cell receptor beta chain was identified during a study of shared clonotypes between healthy human individuals. Measured with immunoSEQ multiplex PCR; TCRdb has only the in-frame clones, and not every one. The profile shows more than 400,000 clones, 90% to 97% of them singletons. The germline V gene has CDR1 MNHNY and CDR2 SVGAGI (reference sequence). V lost 6 bases, J lost 4 bases, and 13 bases lay in between. The CDR3 length is 14 residues. Material: naive CD4+ T cells sorted from blood. This sample's subset: CD45RA+ positively selected. The rearrangement links TRBV6-6 to TRBJ1-3; D uncertain. The receptor comes from a woman aged 25-40 years in good health. CDR3 DNA sequence: TGTGCCAGCAGACCCCCCGAGGCGGGAAACACCATATATTTT. Translating gives CASRPPEAGNTIYF.